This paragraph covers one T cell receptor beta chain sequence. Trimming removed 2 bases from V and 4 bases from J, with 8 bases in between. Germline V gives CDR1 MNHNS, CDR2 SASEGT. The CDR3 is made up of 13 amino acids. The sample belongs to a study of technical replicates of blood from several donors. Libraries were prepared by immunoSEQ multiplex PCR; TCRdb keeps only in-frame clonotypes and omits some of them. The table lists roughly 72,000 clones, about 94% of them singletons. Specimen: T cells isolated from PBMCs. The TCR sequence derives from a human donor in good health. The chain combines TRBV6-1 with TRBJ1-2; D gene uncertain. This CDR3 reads CASSEHGGYGYTF. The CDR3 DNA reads TGTGCCAGCAGTGAACACGGTGGCTATGGCTACACCTTC.